The 18 T cell receptor beta chains in this list originate from one sample, sequenced in a study of tumor-infiltrating lymphocytes in primary liver carcinoma. From about 0.5 ug of total RNA, TCR beta-specific cDNA was reverse-transcribed using a constant-region primer. Libraries of TCR beta came from three nested multiplex PCR rounds with slightly modified ARM-PCR. TRBV1-TRBV30 forward primers paired with a C-beta reverse primer were used in the first two PCR rounds, which ran 9 to 10 cycles each. TCRdb ran MiXCR on the multiplex PCR reads and lists one entry per CDR3 protein. The data contain about 330,000 distinct CDR3 sequences, about 61% of them singletons. They got blood RNA out of unsorted whole blood and also pulled out germline DNA. Sequencing was done on a sample of peripheral blood. These receptors were obtained from a man aged 35-49 years with primary liver carcinoma and hepatitis B virus infection.

With regard to this clonotype: One junction end disagrees with the germline gene, perhaps due to a read error. The chain employs TRBV5-6 and TRBJ2-5; 10 positions match TRBD2. Germline CDR1 SGHDT, CDR2 YYEEEE. This CDR3 has 15 residues. In nucleotides, the CDR3 is TGTACCAGCAGATTAGCGGGAGGTGTCGGAGAGACCCAGTACTTC. Translating gives CTSRLAGGVGETQYF.

The V call is TRBV4-2, the J call TRBJ2-2; unclear D gene. Germline V gives CDR1 LGHNA, CDR2 YNFKEQ. This CDR3 region has 18 residues. The CDR3: CAGSQDPIRSAAHGELFF. CDR3 coding DNA: TGTGCTGGCAGCCAAGATCCGATTAGGTCCGCGGCGCACGGGGAGCTGTTTTTT.

This clonotype came up many times. The chain carries TRBV6-6 and TRBJ2-3; 8 bases are a match to TRBD2. The V segment lost 8 bases and the J segment 5 bases; nucleotides outside the gene matches: 9. The CDR3 loop spans 14 amino acids. Germline CDR1 reads MNHNY; CDR2 reads SVGAGI (reference sequence). The CDR3 DNA sequence: TGTGCCAGCTCGGAGACTAGCGTTGGAGATACGCAGTATTTT. Protein product: CASSETSVGDTQYF.

This clonotype was found a few times. V is TRBV5-4 and J is TRBJ1-2, with D possibly matching TRBD1 (5 bases). V was shortened by 4 bases and J by 3 bases, with 10 bases between the two germline ends. CDR1 and CDR2 from the germline V gene are SGHNT and YYREEE (reference sequence). CDR3 length: 13 amino acids. The CDR3: CASSKEGHYGYTF. The CDR3 nucleotides are TGTGCCAGCAGCAAGGAGGGGCACTATGGCTACACCTTC.

As to this clonotype: This may arise from a read error, as a much more abundant clone is one base away. The V gene is TRBV6-2 or TRBV6-3, the J gene TRBJ1-2; D unresolved. This CDR3 is 14 amino acids long. Per germline, CDR1 MNHEY and CDR2 SVGEGT. The CDR3 here is CVSSSTRWGYGYTF. CDR3 DNA: TGTGTCAGCAGTTCCACCAGATGGGGTTATGGCTACACCTTC.

Points on this clonotype: A clone one base away is much larger, so this may be a read error. V gene TRBV4-3 combines with J gene TRBJ2-5; D may be TRBD2 (5 bases). Germline CDR1 is LGHNA and CDR2 is YSLEER. The CDR3 runs to 14 residues. The CDR3 sequence is CASSQGGWGETHYF. Written as DNA, the CDR3 is TGCGCCAGCAGCCAAGGGGGATGGGGAGAGACCCACTACTTC.

With respect to this clonotype: A much larger clone is a single base away; this may be a read error. V usage is TRBV6-5 and J usage is TRBJ2-1; 10 bases are shared with TRBD2. From germline, CDR1 is MNHEY and CDR2 SVGAGI. This CDR3 contains 18 residues. The junction had 16 bases not matched to a gene; V was cut back by 2 bases and J by 9 bases. The chain's CDR3 is CASSYLPGRAGGPIEQFF. CDR3 nucleotide sequence: TGTGCCAGCAGTTACCTACCGGGTAGAGCGGGAGGGCCGATTGAGCAGTTCTTC.

Comments on this clonotype: A read error may explain this, as a much larger clone is one base away. The genes are TRBV10-3 and TRBJ2-3; 10 nucleotides align to TRBD2. After removal of 2 bases from V and 11 bases from J, the junction contained 10 bases not matched to a gene. CDR3 length: 15 residues. The germline V gene encodes CDR1 ENHRY and CDR2 SYGVKD. The CDR3 region is CAISELAGAGYRQYF. CDR3 DNA sequence: TGTGCCATCAGTGAGCTAGCGGGAGCGGGATATAGGCAGTATTTT.

Ten or more counts support this clonotype. This chain uses TRBV5-4 with TRBJ2-7, with 13 bases fitting TRBD2. Germline V gene sequence: CDR1 SGHNT, CDR2 YYREEE (reference sequence). V was pared by 2 bases and J by 3 bases, with 8 bases of the junction left unmatched. The CDR3 is made up of 17 amino acids. This CDR3 reads CASSFGLAGEVGYEQYF. The CDR3, as DNA: TGTGCCAGCAGCTTTGGACTAGCGGGAGAAGTAGGCTACGAGCAGTACTTC. Drawing the rest from reference TRBV5-4 and TRBJ2-7, the complete variable domain is ETGVTQSPTHLIKTRGQQVTLRCSSQSGHNTVSWYQQALGQGPQFIFQYYREEENGRGNFPPRFSGLQFPNYSSELNVNALELDDSALYLCASSFGLAGEVGYEQYFGPGTRLTVT.

Notes on this clonotype: The CDR3 does not end in the conserved phenylalanine or tryptophan, so this is likely a read error. This chain links TRBV11-2 with TRBJ2-2, with unresolved D. CDR1 and CDR2 from the germline V gene are SGHAT and FQNNGV. V lost 9 bases and J lost 4, with 15 bases in between. This CDR3 has 14 amino acids. In DNA form, the CDR3 reads TGTGCCAGGAGGCTTACAGAGTCCACCGGGGAGCTGTTTTTA. Its protein product is CARRLTESTGELFL.

This chain uses TRBV6-6 with TRBJ1-5; the D gene is possibly TRBD1 (5 bases). Trimming cost V 0 bases and J 8 bases, with 23 bases left between them. Germline V gene data show CDR1 as MNHNY and CDR2 as SVGAGI (reference sequence). This CDR3 contains 18 residues. The CDR3 DNA reads as TGTGCCAGCAGTTACTCGAGACGAGGGGCGGATGGTAATGAGCCCCAGCATTTT. Encoded protein: CASSYSRRGADGNEPQHF.

This clonotype was seen ten or more times. The rearrangement uses TRBV11-2 and TRBJ2-7; the match to TRBD2 covers 10 bases. Unmatched junction bases numbered 17, after V lost 3 bases and J lost 3 bases. The length of the CDR3 is 19 residues. CDR1 is SGHAT and CDR2 is FQNNGV in the germline V gene. The CDR3 sequence: CASSLYFLAGALDVYEQYF. In DNA form, the CDR3 reads TGTGCCAGCAGCTTGTATTTTCTAGCGGGAGCATTGGACGTCTACGAGCAGTACTTC.

With regard to this clonotype: An end of the junction does not agree with germline; a read error may underlie this. CDR3: CASSQGGSASSYNEQLF. The DNA for the CDR3 is TGTGCCAGCAGCCAAGGAGGTAGCGCCAGCTCCTACAATGAGCAGCTCTTC. The rearrangement joins TRBV6-5 to TRBJ2-1, with D perhaps matching TRBD2 (5 bases). The CDR3 has 17 residues. Germline assignment: CDR1 MNHEY and CDR2 SVGAGI.

The chain has TRBV11-2 and TRBJ2-3; D remains ambiguous. Germline-derived CDR1 and CDR2 are SGHAT and FQNNGV. V was pared by 2 bases and J by 9 bases, with 15 bases between. The CDR3 is 14 amino acids. Written as DNA, the CDR3 is TGTGCCAGCAGCTTAATGCGTCCCCCAGGCACGCAGTATTTT. Translating gives CASSLMRPPGTQYF.

A word on this clonotype: One end of the junction fails to match germline, which may point to a read error. This chain connects TRBV11-2 to TRBJ2-1; 9 nucleotides agree with TRBD2. This CDR3 is 15 amino acids long. Germline V gives CDR1 SGHAT, CDR2 FQNNGV. CDR3 in DNA: TGTGCCAGCAGCTTTAGGGGGACTAGCTACAATGATCAGTTCTTC. It is translated as CASSFRGTSYNDQFF.

This clonotype was recorded a few times. The genes are TRBV6-1 and TRBJ2-7, with 10 bases that match TRBD1. V was pared by 7 bases and J by 4 bases, with 7 bases of the junction left unmatched. The CDR3 is made up of 14 amino acids. Germline V gives CDR1 MNHNS, CDR2 SASEGT. In nucleotides, the CDR3 is TGTGCCAGCATTCTGGGACAGGGGTGGTACGAGCAGTACTTC. It yields the protein CASILGQGWYEQYF.

Remarks on this clonotype: The junction departs from germline at one end; a sequencing error may be responsible. The rearrangement links TRBV11-3 to TRBJ2-1; 10 bases line up with TRBD1. The CDR3 has 15 amino acids. From germline, CDR1 is SGHNT and CDR2 YENEEA. The DNA of the CDR3 is TGTGCCAGCAGCCTCGGACAGGGGGGCTACAATGAGCAGCCCTTC. Protein: CASSLGQGGYNEQPF.

Worth noting for this clonotype: The junction departs from germline at one end; a sequencing error may be responsible. The chain couples TRBV5-5 to TRBJ2-3; D perhaps matches TRBD1 (5 bases). The V gene's germline CDR1 is SGHKS and CDR2 YYEKEE (reference sequence). CDR3 length equals 13 residues. CDR3 bases: TGTGCCAGCAGCCTTAGGGGAATGGATATGCAGTATTTT. This codes for CASSLRGMDMQYF.